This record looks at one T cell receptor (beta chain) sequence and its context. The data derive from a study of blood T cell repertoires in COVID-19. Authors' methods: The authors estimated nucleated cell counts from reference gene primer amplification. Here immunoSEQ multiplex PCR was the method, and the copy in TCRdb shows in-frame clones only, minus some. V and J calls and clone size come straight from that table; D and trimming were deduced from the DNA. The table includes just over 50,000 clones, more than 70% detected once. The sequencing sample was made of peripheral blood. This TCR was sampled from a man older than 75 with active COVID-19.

CDR3 loop: CASSLLMQPQHF. In nucleotides, the CDR3 is TGTGCCAGCAGTTTACTAATGCAGCCCCAGCATTTT. This chain links TRBV28 with TRBJ1-5; D is unresolved. V was trimmed by 2 bases and J by 7 bases, leaving 6 bases between them. The germline gives CDR1 MDHEN, CDR2 SYDVKM. CDR3 length: 12 amino acids.